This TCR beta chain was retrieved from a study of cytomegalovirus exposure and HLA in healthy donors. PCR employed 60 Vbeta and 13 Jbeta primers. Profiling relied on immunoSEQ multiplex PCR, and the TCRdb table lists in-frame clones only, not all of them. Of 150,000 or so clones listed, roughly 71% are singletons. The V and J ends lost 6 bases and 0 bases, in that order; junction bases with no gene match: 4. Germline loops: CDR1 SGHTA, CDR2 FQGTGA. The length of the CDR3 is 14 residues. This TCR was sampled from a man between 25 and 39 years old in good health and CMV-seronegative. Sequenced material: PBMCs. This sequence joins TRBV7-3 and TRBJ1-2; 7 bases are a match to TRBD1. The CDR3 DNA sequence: TGTGCCAGCAGTCCGGGACAGCCTAACTATGGCTACACCTTC. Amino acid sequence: CASSPGQPNYGYTF.